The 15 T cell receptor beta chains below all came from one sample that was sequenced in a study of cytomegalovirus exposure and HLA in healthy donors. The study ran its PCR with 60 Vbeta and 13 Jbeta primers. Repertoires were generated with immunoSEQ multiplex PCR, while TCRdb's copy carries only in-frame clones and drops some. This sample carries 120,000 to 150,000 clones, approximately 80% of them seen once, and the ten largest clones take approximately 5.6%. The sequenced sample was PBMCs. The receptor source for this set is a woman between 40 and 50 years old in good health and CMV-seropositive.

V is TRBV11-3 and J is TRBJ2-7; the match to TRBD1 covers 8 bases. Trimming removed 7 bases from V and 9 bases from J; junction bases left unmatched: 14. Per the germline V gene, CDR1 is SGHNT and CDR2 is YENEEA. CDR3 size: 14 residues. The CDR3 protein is CASTLRTGTQGQYF. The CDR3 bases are TGTGCCAGCACCCTCAGGACAGGGACGCAAGGGCAGTACTTC.

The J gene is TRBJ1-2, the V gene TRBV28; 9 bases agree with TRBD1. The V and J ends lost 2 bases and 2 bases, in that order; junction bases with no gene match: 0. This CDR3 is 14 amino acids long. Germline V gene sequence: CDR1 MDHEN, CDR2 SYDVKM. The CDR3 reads CASSLTGGNYGYTF. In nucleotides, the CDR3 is TGTGCCAGCAGTTTAACAGGGGGCAACTATGGCTACACCTTC.

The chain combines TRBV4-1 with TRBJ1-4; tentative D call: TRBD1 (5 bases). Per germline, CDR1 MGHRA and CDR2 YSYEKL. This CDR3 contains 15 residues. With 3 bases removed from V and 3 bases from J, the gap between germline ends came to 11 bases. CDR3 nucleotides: TGCGCCAGCAGCCACCCGACAGTGGCTAATGAAAAACTGTTTTTT. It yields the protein CASSHPTVANEKLFF.

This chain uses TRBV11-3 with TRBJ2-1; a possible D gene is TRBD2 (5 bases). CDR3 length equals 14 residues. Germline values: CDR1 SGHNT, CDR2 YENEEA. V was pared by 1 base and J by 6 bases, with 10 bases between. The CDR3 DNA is TGTGCCAGCAGCTTAGCTGGACTTTCCAATGAGCAGTTCTTC. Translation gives CASSLAGLSNEQFF.

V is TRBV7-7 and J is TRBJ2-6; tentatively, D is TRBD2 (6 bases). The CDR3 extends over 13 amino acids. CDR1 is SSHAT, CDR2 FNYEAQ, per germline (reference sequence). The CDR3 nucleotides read TGTGCTGTGGCGGGGTCTGGGGCCAACGTCCTGACTTTC. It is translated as CAVAGSGANVLTF. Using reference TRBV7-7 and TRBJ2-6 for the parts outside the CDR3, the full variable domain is GAGVSQSPRYKVTKRGQDVTLRCDPISSHATLYWYQQALGQGPEFLTYFNYEAQPDKSGLPSDRFSAERPEGSISTLTIQRTEQRDSAMYRCAVAGSGANVLTFGAGSRLTVL.

The CDR3 DNA sequence: TGTGCCAGCGGACTTGCACCCCACGAGCAGTACTTC. It specifies CASGLAPHEQYF. The rearrangement links TRBV14 to TRBJ2-7, with a weak D call TRBD2 (5 bases). The CDR3 sequence is 12 residues long. Trimming stripped 8 bases from V and 5 bases from J, with 13 bases between. CDR1 is SGHDN and CDR2 is FVKESK in the germline V gene.

The CDR3 bases are TGTGCCAGCAGCTTAGACGACCAAGAGACCCAGTACTTC. Translating gives CASSLDDQETQYF. The chain joins TRBV11-3 to TRBJ2-5, with D unclear. The CDR3 consists of 13 residues. V was shortened by 0 bases and J by 0 bases, with 2 bases between the two germline ends. Germline V lookup: CDR1 SGHNT, CDR2 YENEEA.

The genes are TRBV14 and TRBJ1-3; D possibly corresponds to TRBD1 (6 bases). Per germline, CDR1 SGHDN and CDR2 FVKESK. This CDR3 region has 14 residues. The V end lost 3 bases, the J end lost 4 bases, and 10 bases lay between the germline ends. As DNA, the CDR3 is TGTGCCAGCAGCCACGGGACAAGAGGAAACACCATATATTTT. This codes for CASSHGTRGNTIYF.

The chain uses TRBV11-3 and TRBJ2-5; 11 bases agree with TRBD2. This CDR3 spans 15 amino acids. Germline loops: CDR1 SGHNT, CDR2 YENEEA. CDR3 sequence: CATGFSGRARETQYF. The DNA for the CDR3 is TGTGCAACGGGCTTTAGCGGGAGGGCCAGGGAGACCCAGTACTTC.

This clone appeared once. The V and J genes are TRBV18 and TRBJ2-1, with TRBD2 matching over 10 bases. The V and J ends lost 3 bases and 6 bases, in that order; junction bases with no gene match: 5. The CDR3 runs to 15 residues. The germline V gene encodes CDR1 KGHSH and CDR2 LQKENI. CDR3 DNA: TGTGCCAGCTCACCGACTAGCGGGCCACCCAATGAGCAGTTCTTC. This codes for CASSPTSGPPNEQFF.

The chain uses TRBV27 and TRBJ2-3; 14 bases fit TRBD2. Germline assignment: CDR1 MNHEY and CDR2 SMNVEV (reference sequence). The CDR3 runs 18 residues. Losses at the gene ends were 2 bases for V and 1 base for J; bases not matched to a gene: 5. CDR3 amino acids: CASSLKGLAGVRTDTQYF. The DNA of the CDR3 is TGTGCCAGCAGTTTAAAGGGACTAGCGGGAGTCCGCACAGATACGCAGTATTTT.

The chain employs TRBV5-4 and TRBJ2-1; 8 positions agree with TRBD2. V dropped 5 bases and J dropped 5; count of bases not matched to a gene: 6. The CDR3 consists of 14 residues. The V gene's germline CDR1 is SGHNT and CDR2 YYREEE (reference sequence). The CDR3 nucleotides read TGTGCCAGCAGAATGCGGGAGGTTGACAATGAGCAGTTCTTC. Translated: CASRMREVDNEQFF.

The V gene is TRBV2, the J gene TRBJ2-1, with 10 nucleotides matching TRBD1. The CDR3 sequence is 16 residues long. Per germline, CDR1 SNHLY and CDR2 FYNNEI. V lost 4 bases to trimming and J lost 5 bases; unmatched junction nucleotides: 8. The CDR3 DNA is TGTGCCAGCAGTGGGGACCGACAGGGGGCAAACAATGAGCAGTTCTTC. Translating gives CASSGDRQGANNEQFF.

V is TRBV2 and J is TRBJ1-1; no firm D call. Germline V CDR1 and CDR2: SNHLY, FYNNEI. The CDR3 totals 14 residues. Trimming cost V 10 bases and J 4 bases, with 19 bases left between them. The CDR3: CATSPIRGATEAFF. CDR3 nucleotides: TGTGCCACCTCCCCAATCCGGGGAGCCACTGAAGCTTTCTTT.

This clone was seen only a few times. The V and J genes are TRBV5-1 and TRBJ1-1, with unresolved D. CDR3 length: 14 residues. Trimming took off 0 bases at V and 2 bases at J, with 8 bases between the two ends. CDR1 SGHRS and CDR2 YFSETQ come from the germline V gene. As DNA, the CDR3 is TGCGCCAGCAGCTTGGCCCGCCTAAACACTGAAGCTTTCTTT. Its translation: CASSLARLNTEAFF.